This paragraph reports one T cell receptor (beta chain). For the second PCR, which ran for 7 to 11 cycles, a sample-barcoded 5' primer and a J-beta primer mix were used. Via MiXCR, TCRdb re-called the 5' RACE reads, giving one row per CDR3 protein. The sample contains 790,000 or so distinct CDR3 sequences, 56% of which appear only once. The sample originates from a study of blood T cells in healthy people across ages. V was cut by 5 bases and J by 9 bases, with 23 bases left in between. This CDR3 is 16 amino acids long. Germline V gene sequence: CDR1 MNHEY, CDR2 SMNVEV (reference sequence). The V gene is TRBV27, the J gene TRBJ1-5; D perhaps matches TRBD1 (6 bases). This TCR came from a man in his forties or fifties in good health. Sequenced material: blood. The CDR3: CASSPQGGTGPRPQHF. In DNA, the CDR3 is TGTGCCAGCAGTCCTCAAGGGGGGACGGGTCCTAGGCCCCAGCATTTT.